A single sample is the source of the 22 T cell receptor beta chains below, sequenced in a study of vaccination and CD4 T cells after COVID-19. Their antigens remain unidentified. Noted treatment: roughly ten-day PBMC culture with coronavirus spike peptide pools or control peptides (ViraFEST assay). CD4+ T lymphocytes from the unexposed donor were collected before the COVID-19 pandemic (2011-2018). Once obtained from cultured CD4+ T cells, the DNA was sequenced using the Oncomine TCR Beta short-read assay. DNA came from CD4+ T cells after culture. TCRdb reprocessed the PCR reads via MiXCR and lists one record per CDR3 protein. The sample contains fewer than 8,000 distinct CDR3 sequences, roughly 32% of which appear only once. The sequencing sample was made of CD4+ T cells from blood, cultured in vitro. The receptors were gathered from a human donor in good health.

This clonotype is medium-sized. The CDR3 bases are TGCAGTGCTAGTAGCAGGTCTAACTATGGCTACACCTTC. It translates to CSASSRSNYGYTF. The chain recombines TRBV20-1 with TRBJ1-2, with D unclear. V was pared by 3 bases and J by 0 bases, with 8 bases between. This CDR3 region has 13 residues. CDR1 and CDR2 from the germline V gene are DFQATT and SNEGSKA (reference sequence).

The chain employs TRBV12-3 or TRBV12-4 and TRBJ2-5, with no clear D. Trimming removed 3 bases from V and 1 base from J, with 6 bases in between. The CDR3 sequence is 13 residues long. DNA of the CDR3: TGTGCCAGCAGTTTGATAGTCCAAGAGACCCAGTACTTC. Residues: CASSLIVQETQYF.

J is TRBJ2-7 and V is TRBV6-1, with D possibly being TRBD1 (6 bases). Germline V gene data show CDR1 as MNHNS and CDR2 as SASEGT. CDR3 size: 15 residues. Trimming stripped 6 bases from V and 3 bases from J, with 18 bases between. The CDR3 sequence is CASSPRGQVIYEQYF. The CDR3 DNA is TGTGCCAGCAGCCCCCGGGGACAAGTGATCTACGAGCAGTACTTC.

The chain uses TRBV10-3 and TRBJ2-3; perhaps D is TRBD1 or TRBD2 (5 bases each). The CDR3 extends over 14 amino acids. Trimming removed 4 bases at V and 5 bases at J, with 13 bases between. CDR1 ENHRY and CDR2 SYGVKD come from the germline V gene. CDR3 DNA: TGTGCCATCAGTGGAGTTGGGACCGTAGATACGCAGTATTTT. It is translated as CAISGVGTVDTQYF.

Judged by abundance, this clonotype is medium-sized. This chain links TRBV7-2 with TRBJ1-5, with TRBD1 matching 7 bases. J lost 8 bases, V lost 5 bases, and 12 bases had no gene match. The V gene's germline CDR1 is SGHTA and CDR2 FQGNSA. CDR3 length: 15 residues. The CDR3: CASSLGQALGEPQHF. The CDR3 DNA sequence: TGTGCCAGCAGCCTCGGACAGGCCCTGGGGGAGCCCCAGCATTTT.

This chain links TRBV7-9 with TRBJ1-2, with TRBD1 matching 8 bases. V gave up 3 bases and J gave up 9 bases; unmatched junction bases: 6. This CDR3 has 13 amino acids. Germline values: CDR1 SEHNR, CDR2 FQNEAQ (reference sequence). The CDR3 reads CASSFSTGDSYTF. CDR3 coding DNA: TGTGCCAGCAGCTTCTCGACAGGGGACAGCTACACCTTC.

This clonotype has only a few counts. As DNA, the CDR3 is TGTGCCAGTAGTGCGGACAGGGGGCGTACTGAAGCTTTCTTT. Protein: CASSADRGRTEAFF. The chain recombines TRBV19 with TRBJ1-1; TRBD1 matches at 11 bases. This CDR3 is built from 14 residues. Germline V gene lookup returns CDR1 LNHDA and CDR2 SQIVND (reference sequence). V dropped 5 bases and J dropped 5; count of bases not matched to a gene: 4.

This clonotype was observed a few times. This chain joins TRBV6-2 or TRBV6-3 and TRBJ1-5, with a possible D match to TRBD1 (5 bases). This CDR3 spans 14 amino acids. CDR1 and CDR2 from the germline V gene are MNHEY and SVGEGT. Trimming removed 2 bases from V and 6 bases from J, with 11 bases in between. The CDR3 DNA sequence: TGTGCCAGCAGTTACGGTTGGGGACGTCAGCCCCAGCATTTT. Translated: CASSYGWGRQPQHF.

This clonotype was picked up a small number of times. The CDR3 sequence is CSARDRGREQYF. CDR3 in DNA: TGCAGTGCTAGAGATCGTGGTCGGGAGCAGTACTTC. This chain uses TRBV20-1 with TRBJ2-7; D gene ambiguous. The length of the CDR3 is 12 residues. V lost 0 bases and J 7 bases, leaving 10 bases between the germline ends. Germline CDR1 reads DFQATT; CDR2 reads SNEGSKA (reference sequence).

A few counts support this clonotype. V and J are TRBV7-2 and TRBJ1-3; D might be TRBD1 (5 bases). Germline CDR1 reads SGHTA; CDR2 reads FQGNSA. The CDR3 runs to 14 residues. V was pared by 5 bases and J by 3 bases, with 11 bases between. The CDR3 sequence is CASSLGGIGNTIYF. The CDR3 DNA reads as TGTGCCAGCAGCCTGGGGGGAATTGGAAACACCATATATTTT.

The V call is TRBV20-1, the J call TRBJ2-6, with no clear D. This CDR3 contains 18 residues. CDR1 is DFQATT and CDR2 is SNEGSKA in the germline V gene (reference sequence). V was clipped by 0 bases and J by 0 bases, with 15 bases between them. CDR3 DNA sequence: TGCAGTGCTAGAGATATGGGTGGACGGTTCTCTGGGGCCAACGTCCTGACTTTC. Translated, it gives CSARDMGGRFSGANVLTF.

V usage is TRBV2 and J usage is TRBJ2-5, with 9 nucleotides matching TRBD2. Germline V gene sequence: CDR1 SNHLY, CDR2 FYNNEI. There are 15 residues in the CDR3. With V trimmed by 2 bases and J by 4 bases, 5 bases remained unmatched. The CDR3 reads CASSEFAGGLETQYF. The CDR3 DNA sequence: TGTGCCAGCAGTGAATTTGCGGGGGGGCTAGAGACCCAGTACTTC.

This clonotype was found a few times. The chain recombines TRBV4-2 with TRBJ2-5, with D possibly TRBD2 on 5 matching bases. Germline V gene lookup returns CDR1 LGHNA and CDR2 YNFKEQ. The V end was cut by 0 bases, the J end by 1 base, with 9 bases between. This CDR3 has 15 residues. The CDR3 coding sequence is TGTGCCAGCAGCCAAGATCGGAGGTTCCAAGAGACCCAGTACTTC. It yields the protein CASSQDRRFQETQYF.

The chain joins TRBV20-1 to TRBJ2-7, with 10 nucleotides matching TRBD2. The germline V gene encodes CDR1 DFQATT and CDR2 SNEGSKA (reference sequence). J lost 6 bases, V lost 2 bases, and 10 bases had no gene match. The CDR3 consists of 15 residues. The CDR3 DNA is TGCAGTGCTAGACCGACGACTAGCGGGTTAGTCGAGCAGTACTTC. This encodes CSARPTTSGLVEQYF.

This clonotype is medium-sized. V usage is TRBV7-8 and J usage is TRBJ1-1; no definite D call. Germline-derived CDR1 and CDR2 are SGHVS and FQNEAQ. V was trimmed by 5 bases and J by 2 bases, leaving 3 bases between them. The CDR3 is made up of 11 amino acids. The CDR3 here is CASSRNTEAFF. For the CDR3, the DNA is TGTGCCAGCAGCCGAAACACTGAAGCTTTCTTT. The complete variable domain, with remaining parts taken from reference TRBV7-8 and TRBJ1-1, reads GAGVSQSPRYKVAKRGQDVALRCDPISGHVSLFWYQQALGQGPEFLTYFQNEAQLDKSGLPSDRFFAERPEGSVSTLKIQRTQQEDSAVYLCASSRNTEAFFGQGTRLTVV.

This clonotype is medium-sized by share. The chain uses TRBV20-1 and TRBJ1-6, with unresolved D. V gave up 3 bases and J gave up 8 bases, with 11 bases separating them. The length of the CDR3 is 13 residues. CDR1 DFQATT and CDR2 SNEGSKA come from the germline V gene (reference sequence). For the CDR3, the DNA is TGCAGTGCTAGGCGTCACGGAGATTCACCCCTCCACTTT. Protein product: CSARRHGDSPLHF.

This rearrangement joins TRBV19 to TRBJ1-2; no clear D gene. The V end was cut by 6 bases, the J end by 0 bases, with 17 bases between. Per germline, CDR1 LNHDA and CDR2 SQIVND (reference sequence). The CDR3 covers 16 residues. CDR3 loop: CASRAGHQTANYGYTF. The CDR3 DNA follows: TGTGCCAGTAGGGCAGGCCACCAAACCGCTAACTATGGCTACACCTTC.

The chain couples TRBV7-8 to TRBJ2-7; 9 bases agree with TRBD2. Germline V gene sequence: CDR1 SGHVS, CDR2 FQNEAQ. This CDR3 is 18 amino acids long. The ends lost 1 base at V and 6 bases at J; junction bases unmatched: 16. Here the CDR3 reads CASSLVRPSGTQRGEQYF. The CDR3 coding sequence is TGTGCCAGCAGCTTAGTTAGGCCTAGCGGGACCCAGAGGGGCGAGCAGTACTTC.

This clonotype was seen more than once but under ten times. The chain employs TRBV6-1 and TRBJ1-1; 7 positions agree with TRBD1. This CDR3 is built from 14 residues. Per germline, CDR1 MNHNS and CDR2 SASEGT. The V gene end was trimmed by 6 bases and the J gene end by 3 bases; junction bases not matched to a gene: 7. DNA for the CDR3: TGTGCCAGCAGGAGGGACAGTTCGCACACTGAAGCTTTCTTT. Translated: CASRRDSSHTEAFF.

The chain's CDR3 is CASSPGRGQTSYEQYF. Here the CDR3 DNA reads TGTGCCAGCAGCCCCGGACGGGGCCAAACCTCCTACGAGCAGTACTTC. The V call is TRBV11-3, the J call TRBJ2-7; D could derive from TRBD1 or TRBD2 (5 bases each). CDR3 size: 16 residues. Trimming stripped 5 bases from V and 0 bases from J, with 17 bases between. Germline V gives CDR1 SGHNT, CDR2 YENEEA. Filled out from reference TRBV11-3 and TRBJ2-7, the complete variable domain reads EAGVVQSPRYKIIEKKQPVAFWCNPISGHNTLYWYLQNLGQGPELLIRYENEEAVDDSQLPKDRFSAERLKGVDSTLKIQPAELGDSAVYLCASSPGRGQTSYEQYFGPGTRLTVT.

J is TRBJ2-7 and V is TRBV7-9; the D gene is possibly TRBD2 (5 bases). Germline V gives CDR1 SEHNR, CDR2 FQNEAQ (reference sequence). V was cut by 7 bases and J by 2 bases, with 12 bases left in between. The CDR3 spans 13 residues. CDR3 region: CASNGLVTYEQYF. CDR3 bases: TGTGCCAGCAACGGACTGGTAACCTACGAGCAGTACTTC.

This chain uses TRBV20-1 with TRBJ2-1; 8 nucleotides agree with TRBD1. J lost 6 bases, V lost 6 bases, and 7 bases had no gene match. Germline CDR1 is DFQATT and CDR2 is SNEGSKA (reference sequence). The CDR3 is 13 amino acids. The CDR3 loop reads CSAHRGTRNEQFF. The DNA of the CDR3 is TGCAGTGCCCACAGGGGGACGCGCAATGAGCAGTTCTTC.